Listed below are T cell receptor beta chains from one sample, sequenced in a study of blood T cell repertoires in COVID-19. Libraries were prepared by immunoSEQ multiplex PCR; TCRdb keeps only in-frame clonotypes and omits some of them. The sample carries a few hundred thousand clones, around 86% recorded once. Sequencing was carried out using peripheral blood. The receptors stem from a woman aged 25 to 39 who had recovered from COVID-19. Each CDR3 is given with its conserved first and last residue. D genes are given only for firm matches. The size field is filled for only some rows; it gives once, few, many or a size class.

D gene	V gene	J gene	clone size	CDR3 protein	CDR3 DNA
TRBD1	TRBV3-1/TRBV3-2	TRBJ1-1	NA	CASSQGTGAPEAFF	TGTGCCAGCAGCCAGGGGACAGGGGCGCCTGAAGCTTTCTTT
NA	TRBV7-2	TRBJ1-2	NA	CASSAGSNYGYTF	TGTGCCAGCAGCGCAGGGTCTAACTATGGCTACACCTTC
TRBD1	TRBV28	TRBJ2-5	NA	CASSLTGGRETQYF	TGTGCCAGCAGTCTAACAGGGGGCCGGGAGACCCAGTACTTC
NA	TRBV4-1	TRBJ1-2	NA	CASNQEAGTASGYTF	TGCGCCAGCAACCAAGAGGCGGGGACCGCGAGCGGCTACACCTTC
NA	TRBV19	TRBJ1-5	NA	CASSIRGSNQPQHF	TGTGCCAGTAGTATTCGGGGAAGCAATCAGCCCCAGCATTTT
NA	TRBV3-1/TRBV3-2	TRBJ1-1	NA	CASSQGDTAFF	TGTGCCAGCAGCCAAGGGGACACGGCTTTCTTT
NA	TRBV6-5	TRBJ2-7	NA	CANYKEDEQYF	TGTGCCAACTATAAAGAAGACGAGCAGTACTTC
NA	TRBV5-5	TRBJ1-1	NA	CASSLVAAMNTEAFF	TGTGCCAGCAGCTTGGTAGCAGCCATGAACACTGAAGCTTTCTTT
NA	TRBV9	TRBJ2-5	NA	CASSRKQEGTQYF	TGTGCCAGCAGTAGAAAGCAGGAAGGGACCCAGTACTTC
NA	TRBV2	TRBJ1-1	few	CARKQASTEAFF	TGTGCCAGGAAACAGGCTTCGACTGAAGCTTTCTTT
NA	TRBV5-1	TRBJ2-1	NA	CASSILDSHEQFF	TGCGCCAGCAGCATCCTCGACAGCCATGAGCAGTTCTTC
NA	TRBV27	TRBJ2-7	NA	CASSFSVAGVNEQYF	TGTGCCAGCAGTTTTTCCGTGGCAGGGGTGAACGAGCAGTACTTC
NA	TRBV12-3/TRBV12-4	TRBJ2-5	NA	CASSFRGQETQYF	TGTGCCAGCAGTTTCAGGGGCCAAGAGACCCAGTACTTC
TRBD2	TRBV24-1	TRBJ2-1	NA	CATSDPLAGEQFF	TGTGCCACCAGTGATCCGCTAGCGGGAGAGCAGTTCTTC
NA	TRBV19	TRBJ1-6	NA	CASSYRDISYNSPLHF	TGTGCCAGTAGCTACCGGGACATCTCCTATAATTCACCCCTCCACTTT
TRBD1	TRBV7-8	TRBJ1-1	NA	CASSLGLGRDRASNTEAFF	TGTGCCAGCAGTTTAGGGTTGGGGAGGGACAGGGCGTCGAACACTGAAGCTTTCTTT
NA	TRBV14	TRBJ2-7	NA	CASSQDVASLAYEQYF	TGTGCCAGCAGCCAAGATGTGGCTAGTTTGGCCTACGAGCAGTACTTC
TRBD1	TRBV11-2	TRBJ1-2	once	CASSSQGPGGPNGYTF	TGTGCCAGCAGCTCCCAGGGCCCAGGGGGACCTAATGGCTACACCTTC
TRBD1	TRBV6-1	TRBJ2-6	once	CASSANRGSSGANVLTF	TGTGCCAGCAGTGCCAACAGGGGGAGCTCTGGGGCCAACGTCCTGACTTTC
TRBD1	TRBV7-2	TRBJ1-1	NA	CASSLDRASTEAFF	TGTGCCAGCAGCTTGGACAGGGCGTCCACTGAAGCTTTCTTT
NA	TRBV2	TRBJ1-6	NA	CASRGEGGPSPLHF	TGTGCCAGCAGGGGGGAGGGGGGTCCCTCACCCCTCCACTTT
TRBD2	TRBV5-4	TRBJ2-7	once	CASSLEAGGLYEQYF	TGTGCCAGCAGCTTAGAAGCGGGGGGGCTTTACGAGCAGTACTTC
NA	TRBV6-5	TRBJ2-5	NA	CASKLGGKGGETQYF	TGTGCCAGCAAACTGGGGGGTAAGGGAGGAGAGACCCAGTACTTC
NA	TRBV7-2	TRBJ1-2	NA	CASSFLESGYTF	TGTGCCAGCAGCTTTCTAGAGAGTGGCTACACCTTC
NA	TRBV29-1	TRBJ1-1	NA	CSVDLGGPEAFF	TGCAGCGTTGATTTGGGCGGGCCTGAAGCTTTCTTT
TRBD2	TRBV5-6	TRBJ2-2	NA	CASSLVTSVVGELFF	TGTGCCAGCAGCTTGGTGACTAGCGTGGTCGGGGAGCTGTTTTTT
NA	TRBV27	TRBJ1-5	few	CASSFGRDQPQHF	TGTGCCAGCAGTTTCGGCAGGGATCAGCCCCAGCATTTT